This T cell receptor (beta chain) emerged from a study of metastatic and nonmetastatic thyroid tumors. Prior to thyroid surgery, none of the patients had received any treatment. Germline CDR1 SGHTA, CDR2 FQGNSA. This CDR3 is 15 amino acids long. TCRdb called clones again from the PCR reads with MiXCR. The repertoire holds about 52,000 clones, with around a sixth as singletons. In the case of this clone: A much larger clone differs by one base, so this may be a read error. This sample includes further DNA sequences coding for the same CDR3.

Sequencing used blood. The rearrangement uses TRBV7-2 and TRBJ2-2, with no clear D. This TCR was recovered from a female donor with papillary thyroid cancer or a benign thyroid nodule (not recorded which). Some clones in this sample may be carry-over from other donors' samples. The CDR3 here is CASSRALPNTGELFF. CDR3 nucleotides: TGTGCCAGCAGCCGAGCACTTCCGAACACCGGTGAGCTGTTTTTT.